This T cell receptor beta chain was obtained from a study of graft-versus-host responses after intestinal transplantation. Whole-study findings and limits: Circulating GvH clones peaking coincided with falling HvG clones soon after transplant.

As for this clone: Its antigen is not known.

Trimming took 5 bases from V and 7 from J, leaving 17 bases between them. The CDR3 loop spans 14 amino acids. CDR1 is MDHEN, CDR2 SYDVKM, per germline. Clones were read by immunoSEQ multiplex PCR, and TCRdb kept only the in-frame ones, dropping some. This table holds some 96,000 clones, less than 90% found once. This specimen consisted of unstimulated CD4+ T cells sorted from spleen or lymph node cells, obtained before transplant. V gene TRBV28 combines with J gene TRBJ1-2; D unresolved. This sequence was found in a human donor who was the organ donor for an intestinal transplant. CDR3 coding DNA: TGTGCCAGCAGTCCCCCGGGAGCCCAGAGTGGCTACACCTTC. Translating gives CASSPPGAQSGYTF.